This TCR beta chain was sequenced in a study of early stage breast cancer tumors (dated by TCRdb to about 2017). For the study in its entirety: Of the roughly 15 invasive breast tumors, roughly 13 were found to be estrogen receptor-positive, progesterone receptor-positive and HER2-negative. About 70% of the 12 ER+/PR+/HER2- tumors were invasive ductal carcinomas, while the other four were invasive lobular carcinomas. On average, each sample had 9.5 to 10-fold read coverage. Across all samples, 2,651,842 templates representing about 1,100,000 unique clonotypes were detected.

What the work shows at the level of the full study, not this receptor alone: Repertoires from blood resembled normal breast more closely than tumor, and using blood as a reference for each tissue separated tumor from normal in about 85% of the 16 patients. The small cohort size prevented analysis by tumor subtype. Tumors showed around 2.5-fold higher T cell density and higher clonality than adjacent normal breast tissue. Chain pairing and functional markers such as CD4, CD8 and FOXP3 were not captured by bulk genomic DNA sequencing of unsorted cells. Enriched TCRB sequences shared across patients were found to be mostly commonly generated sequences that were unlikely to play an important role in the tumor microenvironment.

Every sample was amplified as two independent genomic DNA replicates, using around 0.46 ug for blood and approximately 1.5 ug for tumor or normal breast. TCRB sequencing of genomic DNA was carried out with the ImmunoSeq Intro kit according to the manufacturer's instructions. Multiplex PCR ran roughly 30 cycles with proprietary primers and spike-in control sequences for absolute quantification. An 87-bp fragment spanning the CDR3 and flanking V and J genes was sequenced with single-end 150-bp reads. Seven samples, with two replicates for each sample, were multiplexed per lane of an Illumina MiSeq using version 3.0 chemistry. In the original analysis: Raw data were processed by the vendor's proprietary pipeline, with both replicates merged into one result per sample. To define clonotypes, the study grouped productive rearrangements that shared the V-gene family, CDR3 amino acid sequence and J-gene segment. Clonality was calculated as 1 minus the normalized Shannon entropy (Pielou evenness) of TCRB abundances. T cell density was estimated as total templates divided by the number of input cells, with the number of input cells inferred from the DNA input amount. Total repertoire diversity and clonality were estimated with Recon using default parameters. A clonotype was considered tumor-enriched if its abundance in tumor exceeded 0.1% and was at least 32-fold higher than its abundance in normal breast. TCRdb mirrors the immuneACCESS table, restricted to in-frame sequences. Some clones are absent from its copies; in checked studies, under half trace to an unresolved V gene, and the reason for the others is unknown. That table gives V, J and clone size, and the DNA gave D and trimming. The sample table records about 69,000 clones; 80% of these occur just once. The ten largest clones represent approximately 4.5% of the sample.

The study profiled bulk TCR beta-chain repertoires in matched peripheral blood, tumor and adjacent normal breast tissue taken from some 15 patients with early-stage breast cancer. Before surgery, roughly 5-10 mL of whole blood was collected in EDTA tubes and processed within 2 hours. Peripheral blood mononuclear cells were isolated by Ficoll-Paque centrifugation in SepMate-50 tubes. PBMCs were cryopreserved in about 90% FBS with roughly 10% DMSO in aliquots of about 1.8 to 4.5 million cells and stored in liquid nitrogen. The Qiagen AllPrep DNA/RNA Mini kit was used to extract genomic DNA. For this clone: Its specific antigen is unknown. Qualities for individual bases were not recorded, and no much larger clone is one base off.

Via the germline V gene, CDR1 is KGHSH and CDR2 LQKENI. Its CDR3 holds 16 amino acids, cysteine through phenylalanine. Kept here is only the CDR3 DNA, which spans 48 bases and is read in frame from base 1. The V and J ends are trimmed by 2 bases and 3 bases, leaving 14 bases between them. Sequenced: blood. The rearranged segments are TRBV18 and TRBJ1-5; TRBD1 is a weak D gene call, 6 bases matching. This receptor was identified in a person in their forties with breast cancer. The CDR3 has the sequence CASSPLPQGDNQPQHF. The DNA sequence reads TGTGCCAGCTCACCATTACCACAGGGAGACAATCAGCCCCAGCATTTT.